This TCR beta chain was captured in a study of cytomegalovirus exposure and HLA in healthy donors. The ends lost 3 bases at V and 7 bases at J; junction bases unmatched: 8. CDR3 length: 15 residues. Germline loops: CDR1 WNHNN, CDR2 SYGVQD (reference sequence). Regarding this clone: The antigen is undetermined.

The study's findings and limits: The productive fraction for most TCR beta V segments was about 90% or about 30% in an earlier analysis. A link between a missense DCLRE1C variant and TCR beta V- and J-gene trimming emerged from a later analysis. Available immune exposure information covered CMV serostatus only.

The PCR was carried out with 60 Vbeta primers and 13 Jbeta primers. Clones were sequenced by immunoSEQ multiplex PCR, and TCRdb holds only the in-frame ones, with some missing. The sample data list around 100,000 clones. This clonotype originated in a man aged 35-49 years in good health and CMV-seronegative. The genes are TRBV10-1 and TRBJ2-1; 8 bases are a match to TRBD2. The sample consisted of PBMCs. As DNA, the CDR3 is TGCGCCAGCAGTGAAGGAGCGGGGGTCAGAAATGAGCAGTTCTTC. It specifies CASSEGAGVRNEQFF.